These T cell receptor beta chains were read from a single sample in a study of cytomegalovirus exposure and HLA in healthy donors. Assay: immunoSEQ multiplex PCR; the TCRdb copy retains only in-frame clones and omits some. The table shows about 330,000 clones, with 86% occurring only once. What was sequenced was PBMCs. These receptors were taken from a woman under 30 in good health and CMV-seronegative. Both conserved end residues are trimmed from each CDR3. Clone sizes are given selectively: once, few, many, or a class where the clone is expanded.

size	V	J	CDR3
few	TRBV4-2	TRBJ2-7	ASSQDPGQGYEQY
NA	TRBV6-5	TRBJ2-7	ASRTEGLSYEQY
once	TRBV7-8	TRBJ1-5	ASSLSPGQGSNQPQH
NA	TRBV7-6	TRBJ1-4	ASSLGRGTNEKLF
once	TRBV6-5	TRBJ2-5	ASRTSGSQETQY
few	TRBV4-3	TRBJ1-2	ASSPNPDRRLGYT
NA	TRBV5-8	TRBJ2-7	ASSSPGQGNGFEYEQY
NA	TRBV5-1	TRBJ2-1	ASSPISGFSYNEQF
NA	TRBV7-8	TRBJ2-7	ASSLLPYGATYEQY
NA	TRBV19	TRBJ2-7	ASSAPGLTYEQY
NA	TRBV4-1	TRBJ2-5	ASSPIYGETQY
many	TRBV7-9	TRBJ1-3	ASSLGTDFSGNTIY
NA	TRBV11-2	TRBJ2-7	ASSLDLHREGSYEQY
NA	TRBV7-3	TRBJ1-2	ASSSQGDRNYGYT
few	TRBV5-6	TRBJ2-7	ASSLGTSGTYEQY
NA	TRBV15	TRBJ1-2	ATSTIFGVDDT
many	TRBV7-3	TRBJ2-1	ASRGTSADEQF
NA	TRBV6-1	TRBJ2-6	ASTEAGAGANVLT
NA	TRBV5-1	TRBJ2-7	ASNPSGSGSYEQY
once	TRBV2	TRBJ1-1	ASRDFIQGVDEAF
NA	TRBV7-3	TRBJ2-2	ASSVHRNTGELF
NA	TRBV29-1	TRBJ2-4	SVGSGIQY
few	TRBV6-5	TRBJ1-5	ASGGPQPQH
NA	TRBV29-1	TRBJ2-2	SVVAGGTGELF
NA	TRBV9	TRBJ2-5	ASSSGQGGETQY
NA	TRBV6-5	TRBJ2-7	ASSPRQGDAYEQY
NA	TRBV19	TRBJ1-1	ASSPETGLNTEAF
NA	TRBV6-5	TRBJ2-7	ASTSYGGGSYEQY
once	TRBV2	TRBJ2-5	ASSGLAGGRETQY
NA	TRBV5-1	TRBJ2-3	ASSIGLDLSTDTQY
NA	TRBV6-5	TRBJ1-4	ASRQQGLEEKLF
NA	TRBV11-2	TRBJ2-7	ASSQGDRVYEQY
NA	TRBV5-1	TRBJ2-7	ASSGGTGGRSEQY
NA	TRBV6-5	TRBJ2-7	ASSYAAGLDYEQY
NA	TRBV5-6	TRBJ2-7	ASSFTGTNTYEQY
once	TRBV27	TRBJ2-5	ASSPSGTWGETQY
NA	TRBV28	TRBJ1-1	ASTNRGLNTEAF
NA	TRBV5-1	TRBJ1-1	ASRFKSYLEAF
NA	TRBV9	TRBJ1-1	ASSVAPSGMNTEAF
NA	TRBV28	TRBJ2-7	ASTSLGVGGGDEQY
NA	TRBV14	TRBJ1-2	ASRGYVGQDNYGYT
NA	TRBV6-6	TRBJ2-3	ASSRTSDPSPDTQY
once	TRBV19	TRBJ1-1	ASSITSTEAF
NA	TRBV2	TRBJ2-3	ASRSRDRGTDTQY
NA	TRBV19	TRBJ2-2	ASSLRQSTGELF
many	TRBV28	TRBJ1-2	ASSSPGTAPYNGYT
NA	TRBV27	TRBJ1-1	ASSFGPGQGNTEAF
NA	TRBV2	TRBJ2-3	ATRGGVLDTQY
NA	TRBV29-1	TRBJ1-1	SVAYLGTLGTEAF
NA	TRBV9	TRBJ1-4	ASSPRQGGYEKLF